Detailed here is one T cell receptor beta chain. This sample was taken from a study of radiation and T cells in renal cell carcinoma. The protocol was immunoSEQ multiplex PCR, while the TCRdb copy is restricted to in-frame clones and leaves out a portion. The repertoire holds about 40,000 clones, with about 82% as singletons. Time point: blood 4 weeks post-SBRT, at nephrectomy. The treatment: 15 Gy SBRT to primary tumor, nephrectomy 4 weeks later. Nephrectomy followed 15 Gy stereotactic body radiation by 4 weeks. After SBRT, blood was collected at 2 and 4 weeks, plus baseline. This renal cell carcinoma was of the clear cell type. This receptor was identified in a woman between 70 and 85 years old with renal cell carcinoma. The source was blood, collected from a patient whose treatment included radiotherapy and nephrectomy.

The CDR3 DNA reads TGCGCCAGCAGCGGGGGTAGCGGGACCTCCTACGAGCAGTACTTC. Amino acid sequence: CASSGGSGTSYEQYF. The gene calls are TRBV5-1 and TRBJ2-7, with TRBD2 matching 8 bases. The CDR3 extends over 15 amino acids. From germline, CDR1 is SGHRS and CDR2 YFSETQ. V dropped 4 bases and J dropped 0; count of bases not matched to a gene: 6.